Reported below is one T cell receptor (beta chain). Its antigen is still unknown. Germline V gene lookup returns CDR1 DFQATT and CDR2 SNEGSKA (reference sequence). The CDR3 is 15 amino acids. The sample comes from a study of T cells in Graves' hyperthyroidism and ophthalmopathy. Amplified TCR beta CDR3 regions derived from RNA transcripts. Carried out on the TCR CDR3, a first-round RT-PCR used the HTBI primer set. TCRdb redid the calling of the multiplex PCR reads with MiXCR, one entry per CDR3 protein. Of fewer than 850,000 distinct CDR3 sequences listed, around 16% are singletons. Findings and caveats of the study: The model forecast ophthalmopathy, anticipating it by a median roughly 6.3 months before onset.

The chain employs TRBV20-1 and TRBJ2-1; TRBD2 matches 10 bases. The sample taken for sequencing was blood. This receptor was identified in a man in his forties or fifties with Graves' hyperthyroidism. CDR3 coding DNA: TGCAGCCCACAAATAGCGGGAGGCCCCCTAAATGAGCAGTTCTTC. This codes for CSPQIAGGPLNEQFF.